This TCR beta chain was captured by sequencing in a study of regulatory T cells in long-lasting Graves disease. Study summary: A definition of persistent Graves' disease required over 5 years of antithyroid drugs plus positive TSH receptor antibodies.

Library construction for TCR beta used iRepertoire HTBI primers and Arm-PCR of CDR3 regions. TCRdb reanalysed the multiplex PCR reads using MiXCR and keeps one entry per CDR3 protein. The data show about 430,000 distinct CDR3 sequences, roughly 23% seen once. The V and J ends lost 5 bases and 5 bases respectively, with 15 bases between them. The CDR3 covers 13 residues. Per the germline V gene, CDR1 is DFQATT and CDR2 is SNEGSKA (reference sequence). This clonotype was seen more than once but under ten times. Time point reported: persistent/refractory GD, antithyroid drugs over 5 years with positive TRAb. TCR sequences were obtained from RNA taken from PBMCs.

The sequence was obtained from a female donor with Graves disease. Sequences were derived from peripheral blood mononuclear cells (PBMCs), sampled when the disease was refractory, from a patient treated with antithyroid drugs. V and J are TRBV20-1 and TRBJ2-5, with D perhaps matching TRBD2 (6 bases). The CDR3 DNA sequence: TGCAGTGCTGGAGTAACTAGCAGGGAGACCCAGTACTTC. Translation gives CSAGVTSRETQYF.